This TCR beta chain was identified in a study of identifying expanded T cells in peripheral blood. The data were produced by immunoSEQ multiplex PCR, yet TCRdb's version contains in-frame clones alone and is incomplete. The table includes 80,000 to 95,000 clones, approximately 88% detected once. Germline CDR1 reads SGHNT; CDR2 reads YYREEE (reference sequence). V lost 0 bases, J lost 5 bases, and 7 bases stayed unmatched. The CDR3 has 15 residues. The chain couples TRBV5-4 to TRBJ2-5; 7 positions agree with TRBD2. This clonotype originated in a person between 18 and 69 years old in good health. The specimen was blood. CDR3 nucleotides: TGTGCCAGCAGCTTGGGACTAGCTGGGTGGGAGACCCAGTACTTC. Its protein product is CASSLGLAGWETQYF.